This note documents a single TCR beta chain sequence. No antigen is known for it. Per-nucleotide qualities are absent, and no much larger clonotype sits a single base away. The entry originates in a study of cytomegalovirus exposure and HLA in healthy donors (dated by TCRdb to 2016 to 2017). About the study as a whole: In an earlier analysis of some 610 of the donors, 276 Gb of sequence data and 117 million unique TCR beta sequences from 150 million to 200 million T cells were reported. On average, around 240,000 unique TCR beta nucleotide sequences were sequenced per donor among some 420 genotyped donors of the cohort, with roughly 18% of those sequences being non-productive. Donor age, sex, ethnicity and CMV serostatus were compiled alongside the repertoire data. High-throughput TCR immunosequencing, statistical association of individual TCRs with disease status, and machine learning were combined to predict cytomegalovirus infection status. Genome-wide SNP genotypes for about 65% of the roughly 670 donors were used in a later genetic analysis, which treated that subset as a discovery cohort. Every repertoire in the discovery cohort had been generated on one and the same sequencing platform. HLA typing covered class I and class II loci at four-digit resolution. A later analysis re-analyzed previously published TCR beta repertoires from 666 donors and added high-resolution HLA genotyping to study TCR occurrence patterns. The later analysis used no new phenotypic data to find candidate immune exposures, relying instead on TCR beta sequences and their occurrence across donors. Along with the approximately 700-subject first cohort, a separate validation cohort of roughly 110 different subjects was used. Typing coverage differed by locus: A, B, C, DRB1 and DQB1 were typed in roughly 620-640 donors, DQA1 in about 500, DPA1 in around 580, and DPB1 in approximately 450. The study profiled the T cell repertoires of about 720 subjects by immunosequencing and related them to cytomegalovirus serostatus. An earlier analysis of 587 of the donors used high-throughput TCR beta sequencing to judge whether each TCR beta V gene segment behaved as functional or pseudogenic. The study was designed to test whether signatures of past pathogen exposure could be identified by cataloging public T cell receptors. An early release that covered some 640 HLA-typed donors contained 250 to 350 gigabases of sequencing data and tens of millions of unique TCR sequences. Four to six DR-DQ haplotypes were handled as single units for association and clustering, since linkage in the cohort was strong. Among the roughly 370 genotyped donors, approximately 77% belonged to the genetic ancestry cluster associated with self-reported Caucasian donors. Here is what the overall study found, with its caveats: The study gave a list of 150 to 200 TCR beta chains associated with cytomegalovirus. Compared with equally common non-associated chains, HLA-associated TCR beta chains in a later analysis were more clonally expanded and had lower generation probabilities. V-gene and J-gene trimming of TCR beta chains was associated with a missense DCLRE1C variant in a later genetic analysis, and the association was replicated in an independent cohort. About 15 rarely observed V segments, including chromosome 9 orphons, were excluded from the earlier analysis of some 590 of the donors because counts were too low. Cytomegalovirus status was reported to be diagnosed by the classifier with high specificity and sensitivity in both the original and validation cohorts. The presence/absence analyses assumed that sequencing depth was roughly uniform across donors, and that assumption may not be true. Immune exposure information for the cohort was limited to CMV serostatus. Because HLA typing was unavailable for some donors at each locus, only the typed subset was used in association tests. The 87-base-pair reads could not distinguish some IMGT-functional V segments, including TRBV6-2 and TRBV6-3, so those segments were excluded. A group of highly shared sequence variants was considered likely to be a technical artifact of the sequencing pipeline. According to a later genetic analysis, donors in an Asian-associated ancestry cluster had fewer N-insertions in productive TCRs than the roughly 670-donor mean. It was suggested by the authors that the approach could potentially be generalized to other disease states and immunological phenotypes. At a false discovery rate of 0.05, a later analysis linked 16,951 TCR beta sequences to specific HLA alleles. A later analysis found that TCR association rates varied across HLA loci, with DRB1 alleles showing the most associated TCRs and HLA-C alleles the fewest. A further reported finding was that TCR beta sequences accurately predicted the HLA-A and HLA-B alleles for most subjects in the first cohort. In vitro tests confirmed that a few of the cytomegalovirus-associated TCR beta chains recognize cytomegalovirus antigens. Strong co-occurrence of HLA alleles, especially DR and DQ, made assigning TCR associations to individual alleles difficult. While some public TCRs were present in many individuals, most TCR sequences turned up only very rarely across donors. Correlated functional status among segregating V segments might be attributable to linkage disequilibrium, but an unknown experimental factor could not be ruled out. An earlier analysis of around 600 of the donors showed that most TCR beta V segments appeared in productive rearrangements either about 90% or about 30% of the time, which broadly matched IMGT annotations. In this cohort, only TCR beta chains were sequenced, and detectable features were limited by the absence of alpha or paired-chain data. In a later analysis, several top co-occurrence clusters were reported to appear linked to parvovirus B19, influenza, CMV and Epstein-Barr virus. In a later analysis, most CMV-associated TCR beta chains were found to appear HLA-restricted, with HLA associations seemingly driven largely by CMV exposure.

Library preparation was by the immunoSEQ multiplex PCR assay. The multiplex PCR relied on a mix of 60 forward primers for TCR Vbeta segments and 13 reverse primers for TCR Jbeta segments. The CDR3 region of rearranged TCR beta genes was amplified from genomic DNA with a multiplex PCR assay. Amplified TCR beta libraries were sequenced as 87-base-pair reads on the Illumina HiSeq System. In the source study's methods: Across the 670 or so repertoires, a later analysis counted around 80 million unique TCR beta chains, approximately 10 million of which were shared by at least two donors. A nearest-neighbor algorithm error-corrected the raw reads and collapsed the reads into unique sequences, merging closely related sequences to remove PCR and sequencing errors. V, D and J gene segments were assigned by aligning CDR3 sequences to IMGT reference sequences. For a sequence to be retained, a match of at least six nucleotides to both a V gene segment and a J gene segment was required. Rearrangements were classified as productive when the CDR3 lacked stop codons and remained in frame with V and J, and all other rearrangements were classified as non-productive. CDR3 was defined according to IMGT convention as the region running from the second conserved V-encoded cysteine to the conserved J-encoded phenylalanine. The earlier analysis of 587 of the donors excluded sequences that lacked an unambiguous match to a single V gene segment. In an earlier analysis of approximately 500 of the donors, a V segment was called functional when productive rearrangements were above 56.7%, and segregating when the standard deviation between donors exceeded 5%. A statistical classification framework was developed to diagnose cytomegalovirus status using the catalog of TCR beta chain sequences. A later analysis assigned V and J genes by comparing TCR nucleotide sequences with IMGT/GENE-DB human TR gene sequences. Using the TCRdist pipeline, a later analysis assigned CDR3 sequences along with most-parsimonious VDJ recombination scenarios. In a later analysis, every TCR beta chain was defined by the combination of its CDR3 amino acid sequence and its V-gene family, and reads without a unique V-gene family were dropped. To address suspected cross-contamination and a sequencing artifact, a later analysis removed around 590 highly shared, low-generation-probability nucleotide sequences. For each public chain, a later analysis derived a clonal expansion index from normalized ranks of inferred template counts within each repertoire. A later analysis computed generation probabilities with a VDJ recombination model fitted to out-of-frame rearrangements, and checked the results against IGoR. A later analysis scored TCR-TCR, TCR-HLA and TCR-CMV co-occurrence with hypergeometric tests, applying a repertoire-size bias correction to TCR pairs. In a later analysis, false discovery rates were estimated by permuting HLA or CMV assignments 20 times. A later analysis grouped co-occurring TCRs with DBSCAN, adding TCRdist sequence similarity when clustering within HLA-allele-positive subsets. Repertoires with fewer than 30,000 or more than 120,000 public chains, plus five repertoires with anomalous nucleotide sharing, were excluded from co-occurrence clustering. The table was pulled from immuneACCESS by TCRdb, which kept in-frame rearrangements only. Such tables lose some clones; where checked, under half of the loss comes from unresolved V genes, and the rest has no known cause. V and J calls and clone size come straight from that table; D and trimming were deduced from the DNA. The sample contains about 120,000 clones, approximately 80% of them found a single time. The ten biggest clones cover 2% to 3% of the sample.

Trimmed from V: 4 bases; trimmed from J: 7 bases; junction bases lacking a gene match: 8. From its cysteine to its phenylalanine, the CDR3 spans 15 amino acids. CDR3 DNA is the only sequence kept; it has 45 bases, read in frame from the first base. Taken from the germline V gene, the CDR1 and CDR2 loops are SGDLS and YYNGEE. The cohort comprised more than 550 healthy bone marrow donors. At the time of sampling, every cohort member was nominally healthy, though immune exposures that went unrecorded were likely present. The donor tested CMV seronegative and was one of the 352 seronegative cohort members. A peripheral blood sample was collected from each donor, and TCR beta sequencing was performed on peripheral blood mononuclear cells. The Qiagen DNeasy Blood Extraction Kit was used to extract genomic DNA from the blood cell samples.

The sequence is built from TRBV9 and TRBJ1-6, and TRBD1 aligns with 7 junction nucleotides. This TCR came from a female donor in good health and CMV-seronegative. Sequences were obtained from PBMCs. The DNA sequence is TGTGCCAGCAGCTTCTCCGGGACAGAAAATTCACCCCTCCACTTT. This sequence encodes CASSFSGTENSPLHF. Where the CDR3 stops, the reference TRBV9 and TRBJ1-6 genes take over; the full variable domain is DSGVTQTPKHLITATGQRVTLRCSPRSGDLSVYWYQQSLDQGLQFLIQYYNGEERAKGNILERFSAQQFPDLHSELNLSSLELGDSALYFCASSFSGTENSPLHFGNGTRLTVT.